Listed here are 25 T cell receptor beta chains from one sample, sequenced in a study of T cells in Graves' hyperthyroidism and ophthalmopathy. TCR beta CDR3 sequences were amplified from RNA transcripts. HTBI primers were the set used in a first-round RT-PCR of the TCR CDR3. MiXCR was run by TCRdb on the multiplex PCR reads, yielding one entry per CDR3 protein. The table includes hundreds of thousands of distinct CDR3 sequences, roughly 15% detected once. What was sequenced was blood. These receptors were taken from a woman aged 50 to 65 with Graves' ophthalmopathy.

Ten or more counts support this clonotype. The chain couples TRBV14 to TRBJ2-3; 7 bases are a match to TRBD2. Germline CDR1 is SGHDN and CDR2 is FVKESK. J was trimmed by 5 bases and V by 6 bases; bases with no gene match: 14. This CDR3 is built from 16 residues. CDR3 in amino acids: CASSRRSGNVQDTQYF. The CDR3 DNA sequence: TGTGCCAGCAGTCGCCGCAGCGGGAATGTGCAAGATACGCAGTATTTT. The whole variable domain, filled in from reference TRBV14 and TRBJ2-3, reads EAGVTQFPSHSVIEKGQTVTLRCDPISGHDNLYWYRRVMGKEIKFLLHFVKESKQDESGMPNNRFLAERTGGTYSTLKVQPAELEDSGVYFCASSRRSGNVQDTQYFGPGTRLTVL.

This clonotype came up many times. The chain combines TRBV7-8 with TRBJ1-4; D gene unclear. Trimming pared 2 bases from V and 8 bases from J, leaving 27 bases between. CDR1 and CDR2 from the germline V gene are SGHVS and FQNEAQ. The CDR3 has 19 residues. In DNA, the CDR3 is TGTGCCAGCAGCTTACGACGGCACCTCCAACCTCTAAATAGGGAAAAACTGTTTTTT. Translation gives CASSLRRHLQPLNREKLFF.

V usage is TRBV20-1 and J usage is TRBJ2-7; 13 bases map to TRBD2. The V and J ends lost 4 bases and 5 bases, in that order; junction bases with no gene match: 8. Germline values: CDR1 DFQATT, CDR2 SNEGSKA (reference sequence). CDR3 length: 15 amino acids. The CDR3 nucleotides are TGCAGTGCTACCCAACTAGCGGGAGGGGATCACGAGCAGTACTTC. Residues: CSATQLAGGDHEQYF.

A note on this clonotype: Relative to the germline gene, one junction end is altered; a read error may explain this. The V gene is TRBV28, the J gene TRBJ2-2, with 7 bases lining up with TRBD2. CDR1 is MDHEN and CDR2 is SYDVKM in the germline V gene. This CDR3 has 15 residues. This chain's CDR3 is CASSFAGDVTRELFF. In DNA form, the CDR3 reads TGTGCCAGCAGTTTTGCGGGAGACGTCACCAGGGAGCTGTTTTTT.

This clonotype has more than one count but fewer than ten. V usage is TRBV12-5 and J usage is TRBJ2-1; tentatively, D is TRBD1 or TRBD2 (6 bases each). Germline V gives CDR1 LGHNT, CDR2 FRNRAP. The CDR3 has 17 residues. The V end was cut by 1 base, the J end by 4 bases, with 17 bases between. CDR3 region: CASGLATLGGPYNEQFF. The DNA for the CDR3 is TGTGCTAGTGGTTTGGCCACCTTAGGGGGGCCTTACAATGAGCAGTTCTTC.

This clonotype was counted many times. The rearrangement links TRBV6-1 to TRBJ1-1; 7 bases are shared with TRBD1. The germline V gene encodes CDR1 MNHNS and CDR2 SASEGT. V shed 5 bases, J shed 7 bases, and the junction held 10 bases outside the gene matches. The CDR3 is 14 residues long. The CDR3 protein is CASSYRQGVVEAFF. The DNA of the CDR3 is TGTGCCAGCAGTTATAGACAGGGAGTGGTTGAAGCTTTCTTT.

This clonotype was recorded at least ten times. The chain is built from TRBV27 and TRBJ2-1, with D hard to call. The CDR3 sequence is 15 residues long. The V gene lost 5 bases and the J gene lost 0 bases, with 11 bases spanning the gap. Germline values: CDR1 MNHEY, CDR2 SMNVEV (reference sequence). The CDR3 bases are TGTGCCAGCAGTCTAAGCAAGAGCTCCTACAATGAGCAGTTCTTC. Its translation is CASSLSKSSYNEQFF.

This clonotype came up many times. The genes are TRBV11-2 and TRBJ2-7; 9 bases align to TRBD2. This CDR3 region has 14 residues. Trimming took 4 bases from V and 3 from J; bases not matched to a gene: 4. CDR1 and CDR2 (germline): SGHAT, FQNNGV. The CDR3 DNA sequence: TGTGCCAGCAGCTACCAACTAGCGGGCTACGAGCAGTACTTC. The encoded protein is CASSYQLAGYEQYF.

This clonotype was picked up a small number of times. The CDR3 sequence is CASSLAPGLAGETQYF. DNA for the CDR3: TGTGCCAGCAGCTTAGCACCGGGACTAGCGGGAGAGACCCAGTACTTC. V and J are TRBV7-2 and TRBJ2-5; 12 bases map to TRBD2. The CDR3 loop spans 16 amino acids. V shed 0 bases and J 4 bases; nucleotides not matched to a gene: 3. Germline V CDR1 and CDR2: SGHTA, FQGNSA.

There are a few counts of this clonotype. This sequence joins TRBV10-3 and TRBJ2-7; no clear D gene. V lost 0 bases and J 4 bases, leaving 13 bases between the germline ends. Germline V gene lookup returns CDR1 ENHRY and CDR2 SYGVKD. This CDR3 has 15 amino acids. CDR3 residues: CAISESTSSGYEQYF. Here the CDR3 DNA reads TGTGCCATCAGTGAGTCGACGTCTAGTGGGTACGAGCAGTACTTC.

This clonotype appeared many times. The J gene is TRBJ1-3, the V gene TRBV28; D call uncertain. The V gene lost 7 bases and the J gene lost 1 base, with 11 bases spanning the gap. Germline V gene data show CDR1 as MDHEN and CDR2 as SYDVKM. CDR3 length equals 14 residues. The CDR3 bases are TGTGCCAGCATCGAAGGAGGTTCTGGAAACACCATATATTTT. Protein: CASIEGGSGNTIYF.

This clonotype was counted at least ten times. This rearrangement joins TRBV3-1 to TRBJ1-4; D not resolved. The CDR3 is 12 residues long. V dropped 1 base and J dropped 7 bases, with 4 bases sitting between them. Germline V lookup: CDR1 LGHDT, CDR2 YNNKEL (reference sequence). This chain's CDR3 is CASSQGGEKLFF. The CDR3 DNA is TGTGCCAGCAGCCAAGGGGGTGAAAAACTGTTTTTT.

This clonotype has at least ten counts. The rearrangement links TRBV29-1 to TRBJ2-7, with 7 bases aligning to TRBD2. Germline-derived CDR1 and CDR2 are SQVTM and ANQGSEA. The CDR3 is 13 residues long. J was trimmed by 2 bases and V by 5 bases; bases with no gene match: 6. In DNA, the CDR3 is TGCAGCGTTATGAAGGGACTAACCTACGAGCAGTACTTC. This gives the protein CSVMKGLTYEQYF.

The rearrangement joins TRBV9 to TRBJ2-1; 9 bases fit TRBD2. V dropped 2 bases and J dropped 5; count of bases not matched to a gene: 2. In germline, CDR1 is SGDLS, CDR2 YYNGEE. CDR3 length: 14 amino acids. The DNA of the CDR3 is TGTGCCAGCAGCGTCCGACTAGCGGACAATGAGCAGTTCTTC. Protein: CASSVRLADNEQFF.

This clonotype was seen repeatedly, ten times or more. The chain combines TRBV27 with TRBJ2-7; TRBD2 matches at 8 bases. The CDR3 consists of 14 residues. Germline CDR1 reads MNHEY; CDR2 reads SMNVEV (reference sequence). V was clipped by 4 bases and J by 3 bases; unmatched bases: 5. The chain's CDR3 is CASSSGLADYEQYF. Here the CDR3 DNA reads TGTGCCAGCAGTTCCGGACTAGCCGACTACGAGCAGTACTTC.

About this clonotype itself: A read error may produce the germline difference seen at one junction end. The chain joins TRBV20-1 to TRBJ1-1, with 7 bases identical to TRBD1. The CDR3 has 14 residues. CDR1 is DFQATT, CDR2 SNEGSKA, per germline (reference sequence). CDR3 sequence (DNA): TGCAGTGCTGGTACCGGGACAGTTAACACTGAAGCTTCCTTT. It encodes CSAGTGTVNTEASF.

This clonotype was observed once. The chain recombines TRBV19 with TRBJ2-5; maybe TRBD1 (5 bases). The CDR3 is made up of 14 amino acids. CDR1 LNHDA and CDR2 SQIVND come from the germline V gene (reference sequence). V gave up 5 bases and J gave up 1 base, with 11 bases separating them. The CDR3 DNA reads as TGTGCCAGTAGTGTCCGACAGTCCCAAGAGACCCAGTACTTC. It specifies CASSVRQSQETQYF.

The chain combines TRBV6-2 or TRBV6-3 with TRBJ2-4; TRBD2 might be the D (5 bases). V was clipped by 5 bases and J by 7 bases, with 15 bases between them. In germline, CDR1 is MNHEY, CDR2 SVGEGT. The CDR3 loop spans 14 amino acids. The CDR3 DNA reads as TGTGCCAGCAGTATCGACCGGGGAGCTAACATTCAGTACTTC. Translation gives CASSIDRGANIQYF.

The sample holds a few counts of this clonotype. This rearrangement joins TRBV7-3 to TRBJ2-1, with D hard to call. Trimming shortened V by 8 bases and J by 8 bases, and 13 bases separated the two germline ends. Germline loops: CDR1 SGHTA, CDR2 FQGTGA. The CDR3 contains 12 residues. This chain's CDR3 is CASEGRSDEQFF. CDR3 DNA sequence: TGTGCCAGCGAAGGAAGGTCTGATGAGCAGTTCTTC.

The V gene is TRBV2, the J gene TRBJ2-7, with 12 bases lining up with TRBD2. There are 17 residues in the CDR3. After removal of 5 bases from V and 4 bases from J, the junction contained 12 bases not matched to a gene. Germline lookup yields CDR1 SNHLY and CDR2 FYNNEI. The CDR3 here is CASSSVKLAGGLYEQYF. The DNA of the CDR3 is TGTGCCAGCAGTTCCGTCAAACTAGCGGGAGGTCTTTACGAGCAGTACTTC. The variable domain in full, with the rest retrieved from reference TRBV2 and TRBJ2-7, is EPEVTQTPSHQVTQMGQEVILRCVPISNHLYFYWYRQILGQKVEFLVSFYNNEISEKSEIFDDQFSVERPDGSNFTLKIRSTKLEDSAMYFCASSSVKLAGGLYEQYFGPGTRLTVT.

Here the CDR3 DNA reads TGTGCCAGCAGTTACTCGCCCGGGACAGGGGACAATGAGCAGTTCTTC. This translates into CASSYSPGTGDNEQFF. The gene calls are TRBV6-2 or TRBV6-3 and TRBJ2-1; 10 bases are shared with TRBD1. Germline CDR1 reads MNHEY; CDR2 reads SVGEGT. Trimming at V came to 0 bases and at J to 5 bases, leaving 4 bases not matched to a gene. This CDR3 region has 16 residues.

This clonotype was seen ten or more times. The chain employs TRBV30 and TRBJ2-5, with a tentative D call TRBD1 (5 bases). CDR3 length equals 12 residues. Germline CDR1 reads GTSNPN; CDR2 reads SVGIG (reference sequence). Trimming took off 1 base at V and 2 bases at J, with 5 bases between the two ends. This CDR3 reads CAWSGQQETQYF. CDR3 DNA: TGTGCCTGGAGTGGACAGCAAGAGACCCAGTACTTC.

Concerning this clonotype itself: A read error is possible here, since a much larger clone lies one base away. The chain has TRBV20-1 and TRBJ1-5; D not resolved. CDR1 and CDR2 from the germline V gene are DFQATT and SNEGSKA (reference sequence). The V end was cut by 6 bases, the J end by 3 bases, with 15 bases between. CDR3 length equals 14 residues. CDR3 DNA sequence: TGCAGTGCCCGAATGGCGACAAACAATCAGCCCCAGCATTTT. It codes for CSARMATNNQPQHF.

With regard to this clonotype: At one end, the junction sequence differs from germline, possibly due to a read error. CDR3: CASSPLRTDTQYF. CDR3 DNA: TGTGCCAGCAGTCCTCTACGGACAGATACGCAATATTTT. The chain uses TRBV25-1 and TRBJ2-3; perhaps TRBD1 as D (6 bases). Germline assignment: CDR1 MGHDK and CDR2 SYGVNS. The CDR3 sequence is 13 residues long. Variable domain in full (rest from reference TRBV25-1 and TRBJ2-3): EADIYQTPRYLVIGTGKKITLECSQTMGHDKMYWYQQDPGMELHLIHYSYGVNSTEKGDLSSESTVSRIRTEHFPLTLESARPSHTSQYLCASSPLRTDTQYFGPGTRLTVL.

This clonotype was seen at least ten times. This rearrangement joins TRBV28 to TRBJ1-1; tentatively, D is TRBD1 (5 bases). This CDR3 comprises 15 residues. The germline V gene encodes CDR1 MDHEN and CDR2 SYDVKM. V lost 6 bases and J 0 bases, leaving 14 bases between the germline ends. The chain's CDR3 is CASSSLQGMNTEAFF. The CDR3 DNA is TGTGCCAGCAGCTCTTTGCAGGGAATGAACACTGAAGCTTTCTTT.